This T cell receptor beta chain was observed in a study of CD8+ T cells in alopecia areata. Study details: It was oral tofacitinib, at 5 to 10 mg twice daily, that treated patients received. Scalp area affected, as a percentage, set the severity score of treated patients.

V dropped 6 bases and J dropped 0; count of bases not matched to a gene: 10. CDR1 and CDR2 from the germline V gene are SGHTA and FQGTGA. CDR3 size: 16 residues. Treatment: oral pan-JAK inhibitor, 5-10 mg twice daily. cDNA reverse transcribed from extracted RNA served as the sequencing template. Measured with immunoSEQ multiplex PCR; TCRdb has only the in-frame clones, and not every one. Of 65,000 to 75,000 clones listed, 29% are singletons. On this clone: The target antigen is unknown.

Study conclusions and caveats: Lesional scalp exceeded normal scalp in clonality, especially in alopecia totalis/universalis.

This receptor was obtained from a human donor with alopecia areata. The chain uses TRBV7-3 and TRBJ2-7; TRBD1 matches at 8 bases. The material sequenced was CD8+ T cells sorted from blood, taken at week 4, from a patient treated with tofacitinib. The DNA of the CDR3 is TGTGCCAGCAGTTTTGGACCGGGACAGGTCTCCTACGAGCAGTACTTC. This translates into CASSFGPGQVSYEQYF.